The T cell receptor beta chain described here comes from a study of cytomegalovirus exposure and HLA in healthy donors. Across the whole study: Of all 400 or so donors who were genotyped, about 84% belonged to the Caucasian-associated ancestry cluster.

PCR involved 60 Vbeta and 13 Jbeta primers. Assay used: immunoSEQ multiplex PCR; TCRdb lists only in-frame clones, some missing. The sample yields some 180,000 clones, 80% seen once. Study-wide results and caveats: Presence/absence analyses assumed roughly uniform sequencing depth across donors.

This clone was recorded a few times. Its antigen is as yet unknown. This CDR3 spans 14 amino acids. The J segment lost 5 bases and the V segment lost 6 bases, leaving 7 bases of the junction unmatched. The V gene's germline CDR1 is SGDLS and CDR2 YYNGEE. The chain couples TRBV9 to TRBJ2-3; 9 nucleotides line up with TRBD1. The sequenced sample consisted of PBMCs. This clonotype originated in a woman aged 30 to 39 in good health and CMV-seronegative. CDR3 loop: CASTAQGAGDTQYF. The CDR3 nucleotides are TGTGCCAGCACCGCACAGGGGGCCGGAGATACGCAGTATTTT.